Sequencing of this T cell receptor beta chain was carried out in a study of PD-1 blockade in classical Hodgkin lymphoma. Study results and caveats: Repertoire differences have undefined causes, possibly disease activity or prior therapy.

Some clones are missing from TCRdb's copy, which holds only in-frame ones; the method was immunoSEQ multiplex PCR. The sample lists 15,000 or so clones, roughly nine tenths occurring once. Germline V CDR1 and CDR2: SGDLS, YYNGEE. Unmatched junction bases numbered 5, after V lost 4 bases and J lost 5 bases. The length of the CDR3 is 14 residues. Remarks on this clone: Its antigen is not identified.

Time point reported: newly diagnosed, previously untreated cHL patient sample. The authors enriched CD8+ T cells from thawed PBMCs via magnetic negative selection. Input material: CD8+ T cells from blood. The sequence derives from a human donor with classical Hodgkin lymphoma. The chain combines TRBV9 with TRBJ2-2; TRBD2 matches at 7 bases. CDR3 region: CASSFEGGTGELFF. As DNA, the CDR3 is TGTGCCAGCAGCTTTGAGGGAGGGACCGGGGAGCTGTTTTTT. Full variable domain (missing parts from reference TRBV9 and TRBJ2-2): DSGVTQTPKHLITATGQRVTLRCSPRSGDLSVYWYQQSLDQGLQFLIQYYNGEERAKGNILERFSAQQFPDLHSELNLSSLELGDSALYFCASSFEGGTGELFFGEGSRLTVL.